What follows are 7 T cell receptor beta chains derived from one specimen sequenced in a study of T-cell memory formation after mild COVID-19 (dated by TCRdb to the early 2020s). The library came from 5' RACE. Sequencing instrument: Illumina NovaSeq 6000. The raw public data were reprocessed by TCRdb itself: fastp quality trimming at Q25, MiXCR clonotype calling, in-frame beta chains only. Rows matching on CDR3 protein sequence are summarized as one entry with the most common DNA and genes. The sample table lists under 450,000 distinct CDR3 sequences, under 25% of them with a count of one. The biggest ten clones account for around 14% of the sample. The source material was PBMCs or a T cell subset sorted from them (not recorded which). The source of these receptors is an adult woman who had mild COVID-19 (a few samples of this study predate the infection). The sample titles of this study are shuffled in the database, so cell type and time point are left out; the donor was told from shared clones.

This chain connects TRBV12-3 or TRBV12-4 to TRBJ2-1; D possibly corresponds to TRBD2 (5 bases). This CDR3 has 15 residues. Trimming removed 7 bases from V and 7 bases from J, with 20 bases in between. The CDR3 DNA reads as TGTGCCAGCACCGTAGGAGTGATCAGGAGGAATGAGCAGTTCTTC. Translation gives CASTVGVIRRNEQFF.

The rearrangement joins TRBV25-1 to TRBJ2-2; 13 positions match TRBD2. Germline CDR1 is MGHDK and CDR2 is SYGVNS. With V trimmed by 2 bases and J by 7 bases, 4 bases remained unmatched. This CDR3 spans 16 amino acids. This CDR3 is CASSERLAGGGGELFF. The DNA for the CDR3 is TGTGCCAGCAGTGAACGACTAGCGGGAGGCGGCGGGGAGCTGTTTTTT.

The CDR3 region is CASSYSYGVGSPLHF. CDR3 nucleotide sequence: TGTGCCAGCAGTTACTCCTACGGGGTTGGTTCACCCCTCCACTTT. This rearrangement joins TRBV6-5 to TRBJ1-6; no reliable D call. Germline V gene data show CDR1 as MNHEY and CDR2 as SVGAGI. The CDR3 consists of 15 residues. Trimming stripped 0 bases from V and 9 bases from J, with 12 bases between.

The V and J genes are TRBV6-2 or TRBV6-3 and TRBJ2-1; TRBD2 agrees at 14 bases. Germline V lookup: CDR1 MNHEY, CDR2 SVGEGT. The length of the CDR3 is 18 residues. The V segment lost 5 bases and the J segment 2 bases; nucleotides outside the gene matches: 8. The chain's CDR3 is CASSRRLAGGITYNEQFF. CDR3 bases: TGTGCCAGCAGTCGTCGACTAGCGGGAGGGATTACCTACAATGAGCAGTTCTTC.

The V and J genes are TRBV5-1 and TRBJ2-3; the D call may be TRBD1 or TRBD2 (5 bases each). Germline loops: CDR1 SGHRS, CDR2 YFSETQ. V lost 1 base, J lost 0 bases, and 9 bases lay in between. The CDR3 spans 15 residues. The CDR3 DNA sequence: TGCGCCAGCAGCTTGCAGGGAGATAGCACAGATACGCAGTATTTT. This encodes CASSLQGDSTDTQYF.

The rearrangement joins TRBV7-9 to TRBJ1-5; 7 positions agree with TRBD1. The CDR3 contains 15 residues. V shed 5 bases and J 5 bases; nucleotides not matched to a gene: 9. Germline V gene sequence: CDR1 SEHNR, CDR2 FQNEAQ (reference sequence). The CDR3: CASSRYRGTDQPQHF. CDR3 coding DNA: TGTGCCAGCAGCCGCTACAGGGGAACGGATCAGCCCCAGCATTTT.

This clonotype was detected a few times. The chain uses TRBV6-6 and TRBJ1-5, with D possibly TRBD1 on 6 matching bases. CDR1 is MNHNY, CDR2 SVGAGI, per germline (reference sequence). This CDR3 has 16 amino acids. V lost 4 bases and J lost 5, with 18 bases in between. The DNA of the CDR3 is TGTGCCAGCAGTTCTAAGGCCGGGACATCTCATCAGCCCCAGCATTTT. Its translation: CASSSKAGTSHQPQHF.